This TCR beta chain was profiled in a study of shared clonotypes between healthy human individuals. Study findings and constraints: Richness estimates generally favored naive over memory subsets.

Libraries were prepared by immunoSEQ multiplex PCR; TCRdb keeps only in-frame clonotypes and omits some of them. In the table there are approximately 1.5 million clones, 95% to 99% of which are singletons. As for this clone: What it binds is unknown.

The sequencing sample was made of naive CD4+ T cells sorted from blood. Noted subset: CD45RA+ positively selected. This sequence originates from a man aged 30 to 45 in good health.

This CDR3 is CASSGAGPDRGGSYEQYF. The CDR3 DNA reads as TGTGCCAGCTCTGGGGCCGGGCCCGACAGGGGTGGTTCCTACGAGCAGTACTTC. V and J are TRBV18 and TRBJ2-7; 8 bases line up with TRBD1. The germline V gene encodes CDR1 KGHSH and CDR2 LQKENI. The CDR3 is 18 amino acids. With 6 bases clipped from V and 1 base from J, the junction kept 17 bases outside the gene matches.